This TCR beta chain was captured in a study of T cells expressing NK-cell markers (dated by TCRdb to between 2020 and 2021). Turning to the overall study: About eight donors provided sorted CD3+CD56+NKG2C+, CD3+CD56+NKG2C- and CD3+CD56-NKG2C+ T-cell subsets, whose TCR beta-chain repertoires were profiled. Randomly selected healthy volunteers, three men and five women, were used as the eight sequenced donors. Sequencing of the libraries produced 2 x 150 bp reads on Illumina HiSeq 2000/2500, MiSeq or NextSeq. Of the eight sequenced donors, seven were found to be HCMV-seropositive and one was found to be HCMV-seronegative.

A commercial ELISA kit detecting HCMV-specific IgG in serum was used to determine HCMV serostatus. Peripheral blood mononuclear cells were isolated from blood by Ficoll density gradient centrifugation. Measured from the cysteine to the phenylalanine, the CDR3 is 18 residues long. The coding DNA is unavailable. Sequences MDHEN (CDR1) and SYDVKM (CDR2) are obtained from the germline V gene. About this clonotype: What antigen it recognizes has not been identified.

Sequencing was performed on an Illumina HiSeq 2000. 5'RACE template switching, by which a universal primer site and unique molecular identifiers were added, was used to make TCR beta cDNA libraries. Priming for cDNA synthesis came from the TCR beta constant segment, and two successive PCR amplification steps followed. Turning to the authors' computational methods: MIGEC was used to demultiplex reads and group reads by UMI, and MiTCR was used to assemble and quantify clonotypes. Only TCR cDNA sequences supported by at least two reads were kept to exclude erroneous sequences. The tcR package was used for downstream repertoire analysis, with clonotypes matched between fractions based on CDR3 nucleotide sequence plus V segment. VDJmatch was used to annotate antigen specificity against VDJdb, with one amino acid substitution in CDR3 permitted. The reads went through TCRdb reprocessing, and each CDR3 protein sequence gets one entry with no DNA. The V and J calls were determined by TCRdb, not by the authors. This sample's table lists roughly 5,400 distinct CDR3 sequences. Together, the top ten hold 50% to 75% of the sample.

General conclusions and limits of the study: Whether the expanded NKG2C-expressing T cell clones were specific for HCMV antigens remained unclear. For more than 5 donors, the dominant CD3+CD56+NKG2C+ clonotypes were among the top 10 CD8+ clonotypes and accounted for about 1.0-7.5% of CD8+ T cells. Those dominant clonotypes were again the most abundant among CD3+CD56-NKG2C+ cells in a handful of donors, at roughly 25-65%.

Sequenced: blood T cells: a sorted CD56 or NKG2C T cell subset, CD4+ or CD8+ T cells, or bulk PBMC T cells (not recorded which). Here the chain combines TRBV28 and TRBJ2-5; TCRdb's assignment of TRBD2 cannot be checked, as there is no DNA. The origin of this receptor is a man between 18 and 35 years old in good health. Donor details come from another sample of the same person, matched by shared clones. The CDR3 protein: CASSFRRDRGSSMETQYF.